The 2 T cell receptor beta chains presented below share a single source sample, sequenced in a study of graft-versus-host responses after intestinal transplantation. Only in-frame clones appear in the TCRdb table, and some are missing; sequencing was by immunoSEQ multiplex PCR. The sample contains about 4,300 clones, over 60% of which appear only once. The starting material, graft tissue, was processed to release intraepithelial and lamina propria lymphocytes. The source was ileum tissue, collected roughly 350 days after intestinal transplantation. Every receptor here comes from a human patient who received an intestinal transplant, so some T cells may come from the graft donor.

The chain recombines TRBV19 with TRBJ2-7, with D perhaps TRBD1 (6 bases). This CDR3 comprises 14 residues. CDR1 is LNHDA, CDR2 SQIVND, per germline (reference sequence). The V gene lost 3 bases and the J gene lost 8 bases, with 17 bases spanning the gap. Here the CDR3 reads CASSIVQGADKQYF. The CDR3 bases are TGTGCCAGTAGTATTGTACAGGGAGCGGACAAGCAGTACTTC.

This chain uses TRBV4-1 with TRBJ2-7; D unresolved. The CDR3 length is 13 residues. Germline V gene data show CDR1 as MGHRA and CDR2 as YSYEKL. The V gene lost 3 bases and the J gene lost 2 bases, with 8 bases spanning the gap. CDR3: CASSHGGPYEQYF. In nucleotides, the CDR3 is TGCGCCAGCAGCCACGGCGGCCCCTACGAGCAGTACTTC.